This record concerns one TCR beta chain sequence. This specimen belongs to a study of T cell responses to AZD1222 COVID-19 vaccine. Unmatched junction bases numbered 18, after V lost 4 bases and J lost 4 bases. The CDR3 loop spans 19 amino acids. Germline V lookup: CDR1 SGHVS, CDR2 FQNEAQ. TCRdb's table, derived via immunoSEQ multiplex PCR, lists solely in-frame clones and lacks some. The repertoire has tens of thousands of clones, under 95% of them found once; the top ten carry about 4.3%. The receptor was derived from an adult in good health. The J gene is TRBJ1-2, the V gene TRBV7-8; 10 bases agree with TRBD1. The input for sequencing was peripheral blood, taken on day 0 of AZD1222 vaccination. The CDR3 is CASSSAGTGAPSRLYGYTF. In nucleotides, the CDR3 is TGTGCCAGCAGCTCGGCTGGGACAGGGGCCCCAAGCCGGCTCTATGGCTACACCTTC.